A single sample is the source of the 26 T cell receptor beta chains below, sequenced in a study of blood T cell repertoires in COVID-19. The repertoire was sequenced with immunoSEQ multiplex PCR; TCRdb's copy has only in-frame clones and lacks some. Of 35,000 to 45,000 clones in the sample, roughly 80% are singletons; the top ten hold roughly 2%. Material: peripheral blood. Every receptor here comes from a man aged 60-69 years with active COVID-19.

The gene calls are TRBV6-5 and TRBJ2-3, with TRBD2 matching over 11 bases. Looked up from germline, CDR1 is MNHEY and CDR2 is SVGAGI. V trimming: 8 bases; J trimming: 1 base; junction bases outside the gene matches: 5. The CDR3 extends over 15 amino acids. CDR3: CASRGGLAGTDTQYF. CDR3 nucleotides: TGTGCCAGCCGCGGGGGACTAGCGGGCACAGATACGCAGTATTTT.

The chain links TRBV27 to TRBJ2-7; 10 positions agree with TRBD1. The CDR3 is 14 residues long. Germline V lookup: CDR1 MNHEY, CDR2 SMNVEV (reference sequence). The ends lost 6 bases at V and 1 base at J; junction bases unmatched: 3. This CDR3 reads CASRTGGMSYEQYF. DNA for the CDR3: TGTGCCAGCAGGACAGGGGGCATGTCCTACGAGCAGTACTTC.

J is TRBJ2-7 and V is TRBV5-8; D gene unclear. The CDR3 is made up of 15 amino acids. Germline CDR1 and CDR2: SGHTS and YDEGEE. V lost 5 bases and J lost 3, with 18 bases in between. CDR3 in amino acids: CASRPNGDPGYEQYF. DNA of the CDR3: TGTGCCAGCAGACCGAACGGAGACCCTGGCTACGAGCAGTACTTC. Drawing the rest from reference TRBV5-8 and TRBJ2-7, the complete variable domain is EAGVTQSPTHLIKTRGQQATLRCSPISGHTSVYWYQQALGLGLQFLLWYDEGEERNRGNFPPRFSGRQFPNYSSELNVNALELEDSALYLCASRPNGDPGYEQYFGPGTRLTVT.

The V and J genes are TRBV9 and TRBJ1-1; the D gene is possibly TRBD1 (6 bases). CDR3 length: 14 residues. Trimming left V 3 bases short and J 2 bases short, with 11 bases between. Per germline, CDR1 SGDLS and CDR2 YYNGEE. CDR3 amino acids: CASSAGQSNTEAFF. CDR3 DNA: TGTGCCAGCAGCGCCGGACAGTCAAACACTGAAGCTTTCTTT.

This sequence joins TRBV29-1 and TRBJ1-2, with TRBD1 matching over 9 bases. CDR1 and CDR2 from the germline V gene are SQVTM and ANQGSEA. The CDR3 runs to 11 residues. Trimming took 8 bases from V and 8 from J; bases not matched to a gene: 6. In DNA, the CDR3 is TGCAGCATTATGACAGGGGGAGGCTACACCTTC. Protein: CSIMTGGGYTF.

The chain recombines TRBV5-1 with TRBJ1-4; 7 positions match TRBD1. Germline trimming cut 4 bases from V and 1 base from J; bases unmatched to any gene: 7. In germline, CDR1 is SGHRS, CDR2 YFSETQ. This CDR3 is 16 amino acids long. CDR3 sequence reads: CASSVNRGGTNEKLFF. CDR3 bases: TGCGCCAGCAGCGTTAACAGGGGCGGAACTAATGAAAAACTGTTTTTT.

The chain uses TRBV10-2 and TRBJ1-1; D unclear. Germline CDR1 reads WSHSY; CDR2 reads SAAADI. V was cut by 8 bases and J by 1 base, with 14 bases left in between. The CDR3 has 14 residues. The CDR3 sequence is CASRLEGTNTEAFF. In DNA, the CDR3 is TGCGCCAGCCGGCTGGAGGGAACGAACACTGAAGCTTTCTTT.

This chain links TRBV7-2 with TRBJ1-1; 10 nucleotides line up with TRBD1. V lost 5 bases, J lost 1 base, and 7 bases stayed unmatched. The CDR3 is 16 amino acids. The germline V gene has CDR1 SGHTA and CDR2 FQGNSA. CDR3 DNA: TGTGCCAGCAGCATACTGACAGGGGGCACGAACACTGAAGCTTTCTTT. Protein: CASSILTGGTNTEAFF.

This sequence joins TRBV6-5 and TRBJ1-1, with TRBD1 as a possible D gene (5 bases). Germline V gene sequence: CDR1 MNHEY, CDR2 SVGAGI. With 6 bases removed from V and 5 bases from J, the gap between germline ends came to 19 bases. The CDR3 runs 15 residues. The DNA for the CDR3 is TGTGCCAGCAGGGGGGGAGGGGCCGGAGGGACTGAAGCTTTCTTT. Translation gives CASRGGGAGGTEAFF.

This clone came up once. The CDR3 nucleotides read TGTGCCAGTAGTATCAGCGGGAGAGGCTCCTACGAGCAGTACTTC. Its translation: CASSISGRGSYEQYF. The chain is built from TRBV19 and TRBJ2-7; TRBD2 aligns across 8 bases. The CDR3 contains 15 residues. The germline gives CDR1 LNHDA, CDR2 SQIVND (reference sequence). Trimming cost V 3 bases and J 0 bases; bases outside gene matches: 4.

CDR3 sequence (DNA): TGTGCCAGCTCGGGGGGACAGGCCTACGAGCAGTACTTC. Its protein is CASSGGQAYEQYF. The chain combines TRBV18 with TRBJ2-7, with 8 bases that match TRBD1. Germline loops: CDR1 KGHSH, CDR2 LQKENI. The CDR3 is made up of 13 amino acids. The ends lost 6 bases at V and 2 bases at J; junction bases unmatched: 3.

CDR3 region: CRAFQGGEQYF. CDR3 nucleotide sequence: TGCAGGGCCTTCCAGGGTGGAGAGCAGTACTTC. This rearrangement joins TRBV20-1 to TRBJ2-7; a possible D gene is TRBD1 (5 bases). The V gene's germline CDR1 is DFQATT and CDR2 SNEGSKA (reference sequence). This CDR3 has 11 amino acids.

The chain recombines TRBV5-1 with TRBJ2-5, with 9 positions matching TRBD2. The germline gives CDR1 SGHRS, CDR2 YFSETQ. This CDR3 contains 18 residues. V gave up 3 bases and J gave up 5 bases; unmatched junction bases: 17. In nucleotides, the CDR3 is TGCGCCAGCAGCTCTTCCTACTCCGGGACTAGCTGGAGGGAGACCCAGTACTTC. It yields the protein CASSSSYSGTSWRETQYF.

The CDR3 coding sequence is TGTGCCAGCAGTTCCGCGGCGTCCTATGGCTACACCTTC. This encodes CASSSAASYGYTF. The chain combines TRBV12-3 or TRBV12-4 with TRBJ1-2, with no clear D. This CDR3 is built from 13 residues. Trimming removed 4 bases from V and 4 bases from J, with 10 bases in between.

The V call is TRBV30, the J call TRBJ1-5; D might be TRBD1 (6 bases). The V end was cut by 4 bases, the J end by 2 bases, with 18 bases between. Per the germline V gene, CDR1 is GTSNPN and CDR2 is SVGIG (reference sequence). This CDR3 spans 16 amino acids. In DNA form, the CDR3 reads TGTGCCTGGACCCCCGGGACAACGGGTGGCAATCAGCCCCAGCATTTT. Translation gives CAWTPGTTGGNQPQHF.

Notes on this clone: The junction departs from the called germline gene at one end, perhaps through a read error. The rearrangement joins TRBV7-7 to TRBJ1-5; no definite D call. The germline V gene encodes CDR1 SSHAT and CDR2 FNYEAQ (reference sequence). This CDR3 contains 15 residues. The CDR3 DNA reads TGTGCTAGCAGCTTAGCTCCCAAAGCGGGGCAGCCCCAGCATTTT. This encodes CASSLAPKAGQPQHF.

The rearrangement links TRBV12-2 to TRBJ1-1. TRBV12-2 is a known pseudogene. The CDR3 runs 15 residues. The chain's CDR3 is CASRLDRGPNTEAFF. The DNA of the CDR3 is TGTGCAAGTCGCTTAGACCGGGGTCCCAACACTGAAGCTTTCTTT.

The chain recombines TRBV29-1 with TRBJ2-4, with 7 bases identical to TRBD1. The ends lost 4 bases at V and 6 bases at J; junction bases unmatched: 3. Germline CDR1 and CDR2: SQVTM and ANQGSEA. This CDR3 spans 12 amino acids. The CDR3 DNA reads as TGCAGCGTTGCCGGGGACAGAAACATTCAGTACTTC. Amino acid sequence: CSVAGDRNIQYF.

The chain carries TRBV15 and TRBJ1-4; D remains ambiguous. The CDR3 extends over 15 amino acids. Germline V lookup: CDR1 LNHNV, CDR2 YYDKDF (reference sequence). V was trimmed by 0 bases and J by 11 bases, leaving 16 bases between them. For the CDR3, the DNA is TGTGCCACCAGCAGAGACAGAGGTGAAAGTAGGAAACTGTTTTTT. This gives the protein CATSRDRGESRKLFF.

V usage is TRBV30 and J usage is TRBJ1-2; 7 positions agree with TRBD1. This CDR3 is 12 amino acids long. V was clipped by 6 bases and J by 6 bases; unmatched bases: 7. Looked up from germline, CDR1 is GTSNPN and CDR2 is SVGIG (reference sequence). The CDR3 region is CACLRGVNGYTF. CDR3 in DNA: TGTGCCTGTCTCAGGGGGGTCAATGGCTACACCTTC.

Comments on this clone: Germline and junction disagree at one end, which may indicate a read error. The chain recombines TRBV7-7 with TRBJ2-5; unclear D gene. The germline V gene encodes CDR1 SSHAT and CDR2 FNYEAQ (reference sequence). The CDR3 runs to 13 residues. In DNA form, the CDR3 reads TGTGCTAGCAGCTTAGGTCCGAGAGAGACCCAGTACTTC. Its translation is CASSLGPRETQYF.

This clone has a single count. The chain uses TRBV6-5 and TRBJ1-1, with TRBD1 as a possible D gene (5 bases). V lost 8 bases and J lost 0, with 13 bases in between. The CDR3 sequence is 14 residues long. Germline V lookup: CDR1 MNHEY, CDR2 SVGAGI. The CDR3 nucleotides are TGTGCCAGCGCCCAGCGACAGCTGAACACTGAAGCTTTCTTT. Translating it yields CASAQRQLNTEAFF.

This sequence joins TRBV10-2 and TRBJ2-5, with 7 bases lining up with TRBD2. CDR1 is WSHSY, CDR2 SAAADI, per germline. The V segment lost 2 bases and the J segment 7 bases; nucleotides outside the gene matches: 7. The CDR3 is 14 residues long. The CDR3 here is CASSEPRTSGTQYF. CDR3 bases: TGCGCCAGCAGTGAGCCGCGGACTAGTGGGACCCAGTACTTC.

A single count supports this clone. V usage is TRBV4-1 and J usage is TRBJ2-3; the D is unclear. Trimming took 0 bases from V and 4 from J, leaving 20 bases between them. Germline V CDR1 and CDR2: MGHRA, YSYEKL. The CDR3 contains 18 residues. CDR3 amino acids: CASSQDFVRLYAADTQYF. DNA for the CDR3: TGCGCCAGCAGCCAAGACTTCGTTAGACTCTATGCAGCAGATACGCAGTATTTT.

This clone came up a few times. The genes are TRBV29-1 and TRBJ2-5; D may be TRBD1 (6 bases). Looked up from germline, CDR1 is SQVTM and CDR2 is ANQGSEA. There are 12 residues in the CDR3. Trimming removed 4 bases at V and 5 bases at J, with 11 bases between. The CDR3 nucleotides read TGCAGCGTTGTTGGGGGCGGGGAGACCCAGTACTTC. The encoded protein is CSVVGGGETQYF.

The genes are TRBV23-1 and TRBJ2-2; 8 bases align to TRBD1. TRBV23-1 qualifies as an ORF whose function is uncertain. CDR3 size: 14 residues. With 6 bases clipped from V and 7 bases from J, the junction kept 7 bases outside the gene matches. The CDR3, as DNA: TGCGCCAGCAGAGACAGGGGTTACTGCGGGGAGCTGTTTTTT. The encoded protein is CASRDRGYCGELFF.